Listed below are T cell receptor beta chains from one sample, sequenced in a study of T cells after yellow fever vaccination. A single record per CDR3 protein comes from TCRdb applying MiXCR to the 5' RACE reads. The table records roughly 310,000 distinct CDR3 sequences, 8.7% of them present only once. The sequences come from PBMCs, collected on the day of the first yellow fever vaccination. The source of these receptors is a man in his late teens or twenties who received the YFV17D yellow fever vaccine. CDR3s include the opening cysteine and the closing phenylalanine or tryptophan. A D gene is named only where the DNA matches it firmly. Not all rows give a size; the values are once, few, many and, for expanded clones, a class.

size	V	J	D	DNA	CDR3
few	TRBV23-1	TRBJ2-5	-	TGCGCCAGCAGTCACCGGGATCAAGAGACCCAGTACTTC	CASSHRDQETQYF
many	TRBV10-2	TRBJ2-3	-	TGCGCCAGCGGCTCCTCCTATAGAACAGATACGCAGTATTTT	CASGSSYRTDTQYF
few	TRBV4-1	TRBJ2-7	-	TGCGCCAGCAGCCAAGTCGGGGCCAGTAGCCACGAGCAGTACTTC	CASSQVGASSHEQYF
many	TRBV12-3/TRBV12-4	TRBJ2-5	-	TGTGCCAGCAGTTCAGGGTCCATTAAGTACTTC	CASSSGSIKYF
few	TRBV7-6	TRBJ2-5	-	TGTGCCAGCAGCTTAATACGTATAAAACGAGAGACCCAGTACTTC	CASSLIRIKRETQYF
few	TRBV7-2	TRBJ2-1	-	TGTGCCAGCAGCTTATTCGAAGGGATCTACAATGAGCAGTTCTTC	CASSLFEGIYNEQFF
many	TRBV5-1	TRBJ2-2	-	TGCGCCAGCAGTCTACAATCGGGGGAGCTGTTTTTT	CASSLQSGELFF
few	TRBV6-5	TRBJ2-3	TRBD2	TGTGCCAGCAGTTACTCGGGACTAGCGACCCCAGATACGCAGTATTTT	CASSYSGLATPDTQYF
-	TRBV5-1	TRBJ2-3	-	TGCGCCAGCAGCTTGGGGGGCTCAACTAGCACAGATACGCAGTATTTT	CASSLGGSTSTDTQYF
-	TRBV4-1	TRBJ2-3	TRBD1	TGCGCCAGCAGCCAAGTCCTTACCGGGACAGAATCCACAGATACGCAGTATTTT	CASSQVLTGTESTDTQYF
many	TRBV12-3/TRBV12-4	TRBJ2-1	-	TGTGCCAGCAGTTTTGATGAGCAGTTCTTC	CASSFDEQFF
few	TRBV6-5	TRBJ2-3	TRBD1	TGTGCCAGCAGTTTGGGGACAGGGAGAGGAGATACGCAGTATTTT	CASSLGTGRGDTQYF
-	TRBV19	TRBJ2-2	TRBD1	TGTGCCAGTCGTTCTCCGGGACAGGGGGCCACCGGGGAGCTGTTTTTT	CASRSPGQGATGELFF
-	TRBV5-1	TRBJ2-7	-	TGCGCCAGCAGTGATCAGTGGTCCGAGCAGTACTTC	CASSDQWSEQYF
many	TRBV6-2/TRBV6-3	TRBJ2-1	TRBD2	TGTGCCAGCTCGAAGAGCGGGGCGTCCTACAATGAGCAGTTCTTC	CASSKSGASYNEQFF
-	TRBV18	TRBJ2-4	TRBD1	TGTGCCAGCTCACCACCCGACAGGGACGGGTTGAACATTCAGTACTTC	CASSPPDRDGLNIQYF
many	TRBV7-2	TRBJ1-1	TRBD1	TGTGCCAGCAGCCCGGAAAGGGGGCTAGCTTTCTTT	CASSPERGLAFF
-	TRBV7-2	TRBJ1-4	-	TGTGCCAGCGCAAGGGGGAGGGTGGCTGAAAAACTGTTTTTT	CASARGRVAEKLFF
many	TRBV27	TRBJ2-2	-	TGTGCCAGCAGTTTATGGACATCAACCGGGGAGCTGTTTTTT	CASSLWTSTGELFF
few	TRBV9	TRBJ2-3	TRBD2	TGTGCCAGCAGCGTTCGGGAGGGCCAAGATACGCAGTATTTT	CASSVREGQDTQYF
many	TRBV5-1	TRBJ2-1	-	TGCGCCAGCAGCTTGTGGGGACCAGACAATGAGCAGTTCTTC	CASSLWGPDNEQFF
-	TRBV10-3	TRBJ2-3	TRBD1	TGTGCCATCAGTGAGACAGGGGAATCAGATACGCAGTATTTT	CAISETGESDTQYF
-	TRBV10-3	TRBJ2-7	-	TGTGCCATCAGGAAGGACCAGTACGAGCAGTACTTC	CAIRKDQYEQYF
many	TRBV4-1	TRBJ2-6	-	TGCGCCAGCAGGGGAGCTGGGGCCAACGTCCTGACTTTC	CASRGAGANVLTF
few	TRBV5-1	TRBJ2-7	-	TGCGCCAGCAGCCTGAGTAGCGGCCCCTACGAGCAGTACTTC	CASSLSSGPYEQYF
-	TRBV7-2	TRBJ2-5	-	TGTGCCAGCAGCTTAGGCGGGCGCCGAGAGACCCAGTACTTC	CASSLGGRRETQYF
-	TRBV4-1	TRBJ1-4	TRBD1	TGCGCCAGCAGCCAACTAATAGGACAGGCCGGTGAAAAACTGTTTTTT	CASSQLIGQAGEKLFF
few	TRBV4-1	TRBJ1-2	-	TGCGCCAGCAGCCAAGATGGGGCACCAGTTGCAAACTATGGCTACACCTTC	CASSQDGAPVANYGYTF
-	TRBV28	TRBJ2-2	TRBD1	TGTGCCAGCCGACGACAGGGGGCCGGCGGGGAGCTGTTTTTT	CASRRQGAGGELFF
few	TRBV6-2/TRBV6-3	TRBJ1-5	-	TGTGCCAGCAGTCGTGGACTGGATAGCAATCAGCCCCAGCATTTT	CASSRGLDSNQPQHF
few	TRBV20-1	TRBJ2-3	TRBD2	TGCAGTGCTAGGGGGTCCGAGCGGGGATTCACAGATACGCAGTATTTT	CSARGSERGFTDTQYF
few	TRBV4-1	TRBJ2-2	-	TGCGCCAGCAGCCTGGGGGTTGCGAACACCGGGGAGCTGTTTTTT	CASSLGVANTGELFF
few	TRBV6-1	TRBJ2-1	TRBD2	TGTGCCAGCAGTGAAAACAGCGGGGGATACAATGAGCAGTTCTTC	CASSENSGGYNEQFF